This T cell receptor (beta chain) comes out of a study of beta chain features in type 1 diabetes (dated by TCRdb to the late 2010s). For the study in its entirety: Mean age, gender distribution, total cell number and subset yield were not different between patients and healthy donors. A total of approximately 100 million sorted cells were examined across all samples, and the number of cells per subset was strongly correlated with RNA yield. In the study, TCRB repertoires of sorted circulating CD4+ T cell subsets from recently diagnosed type 1 diabetes patients were compared with those of matched healthy donors. Whereas all 28 donors provided naive and central memory subsets, regulatory and stem cell-like memory subsets were isolated from just 8 patients and about eight healthy donors.

Trimming takes 2 bases off V and 2 bases off J; junction bases not matched to a gene: 6. The germline V gene gives CDR1 as SNHLY and CDR2 as FYNNEI. The CDR3 covers 15 residues, taking in both the cysteine and the phenylalanine. The DNA shown is the 45-base CDR3, in frame from base 1. A single peripheral blood draw of around 0.11 L on average was collected from each donor into heparinised tubes. A BD FACSAria II was used to sort naive, central memory, regulatory and stem cell-like memory CD4+ T cells with a panel that included CD45RO, CCR7, CD25, CD127, CD95 and CD27. Every sorted population had a purity above 95%. PBMCs were isolated immediately by Lymphoprep density gradient centrifugation and stained directly without culture. So that batch effects would be minimized, each experiment stained and sorted samples in pairs, pairing one healthy donor with one patient. This clone has just a few counts. The antigen it binds to is not known. Base quality data are lacking; no much larger clone is found one base away. The same CDR3 arises from other DNA sequences in this sample as well.

The High Capacity cDNA Reverse Transcription Kit was used to reverse transcribe all of the isolated RNA, meaning that expressed TCRB transcripts were what got sequenced. Naive, central memory and regulatory T cell samples underwent deep immunoSEQ sequencing, averaging about 3.57 million total reads per sample. Sorted cells were lysed in RLT buffer, and RNA was extracted using DNase-treated RNeasy Micro or Mini kits according to cell number. Each cell subset was processed on its own to prevent cross-contamination, while patient and healthy donor samples were processed together. The immunoSEQ multiplex PCR was used to amplify TCRB sequences from cDNA, yielding 87-bp fragments that span the CDR3 region. The amplicons were sequenced using the Illumina HiSeq platform. In the authors' own workflow: Synthetic template baselines were used to correct PCR bias computationally, reads within Hamming distance 2 were collapsed together, and singletons that could not be merged were discarded. Reads were aligned to IMGT to assign V, D and J genes, CDR3 length, and insertions or deletions at six rearrangement sites. Within each subset, clonotype counts were normalized to sorted cell number, after which true diversity and Gini coefficients were computed with the tcR R package. The overlap coefficient, calculated on TCRB nucleotide sequences, was used to measure repertoire sharing. The clones in this table, taken by TCRdb from immuneACCESS, are in-frame only. Not every clone is retained; where verified, under half of the shortfall comes from an unresolved V gene, and the cause of the rest is unknown. V and J calls plus clone size are reproduced from that table; the DNA served to infer D and trimming. In all, the sample holds around 40,000 clones, and just over 50% of those were seen once. About 2.1% of the sample rests with the top ten.

Study-wide findings and limitations: Shorter templates might have been favored by PCR, but patient and control samples were amplified and corrected together, so both groups would have been affected equally by any skew. In all four CD4+ subsets, TCRB CDR3 length was moderately but significantly shorter in type 1 diabetes patients. Only small numbers of individuals were included in the HLA sub-analyses, which left unresolved whether HLA type had any influence on TCRB rearrangement. Because cDNA was sequenced instead of genomic DNA, activated cells with high expression could be over-represented, although the groups did not differ in activation or CD3 levels. Naive, central memory and regulatory TCRB repertoires appeared more similar among patients than among healthy donors. Patients with type 1 diabetes made fewer insertions and deleted more nucleotides at VDJ recombination sites, implying thymic rearrangement abnormalities.

The TCR was taken from a woman aged 18-29 years in good health. The chain joins TRBV2 to TRBJ2-7, and TRBD2 aligns with 7 junction nucleotides. The source material was Tregs from blood. The cell subset or site tag for this specimen amounts to: regulatory CD4+ T cells. The base sequence is TGTGCCAGCAGTGAAATGGGGACTAACCCCTACGAGCAGTACTTC. This gives the protein CASSEMGTNPYEQYF.